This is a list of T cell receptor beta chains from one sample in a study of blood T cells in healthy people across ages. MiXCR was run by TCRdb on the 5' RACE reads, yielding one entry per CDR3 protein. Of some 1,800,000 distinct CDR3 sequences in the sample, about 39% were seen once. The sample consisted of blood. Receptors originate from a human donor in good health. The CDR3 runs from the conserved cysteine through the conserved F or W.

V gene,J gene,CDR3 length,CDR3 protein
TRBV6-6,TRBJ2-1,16,CASRSIRTGARNEQFF
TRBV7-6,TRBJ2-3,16,CASSFGSGGRTDTQYF
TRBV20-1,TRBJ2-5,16,CSARDPARPRQETQYF
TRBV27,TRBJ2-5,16,CASSLFFTGGGETQYF
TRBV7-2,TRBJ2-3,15,CASSPLAGIPDTQYF
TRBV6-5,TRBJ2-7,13,CASRRVNSYEQYF
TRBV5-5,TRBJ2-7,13,CASSSLYTYEQYF
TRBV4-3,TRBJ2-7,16,CASSQASGGPGVEQYF
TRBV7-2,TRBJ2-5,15,CASSLYGQTQETQYF
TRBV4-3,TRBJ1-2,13,CASSQDFEWGYTF
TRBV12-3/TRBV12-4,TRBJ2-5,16,CASSSGTGGFLETQYF
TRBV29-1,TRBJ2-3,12,CSVGRGTDTQYF
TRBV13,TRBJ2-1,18,CASSPSLAGPPSYNEQFF
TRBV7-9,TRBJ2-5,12,CASSLGSKKQYF
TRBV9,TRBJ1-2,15,CASSPESGTVYGYTF
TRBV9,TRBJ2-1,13,CASSGTGHNEQFF
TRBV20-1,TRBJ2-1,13,CSARSDRGNEQFF
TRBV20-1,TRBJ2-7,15,CSARSPDRRPYEQYF
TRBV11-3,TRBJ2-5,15,CASSSFLGFQETQYF
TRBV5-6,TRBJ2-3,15,CASSFTSGSTDTQYF
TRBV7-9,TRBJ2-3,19,CASSSVSGLAGADVDTQYF
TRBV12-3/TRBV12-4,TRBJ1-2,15,CASTSDARPNYGYTF